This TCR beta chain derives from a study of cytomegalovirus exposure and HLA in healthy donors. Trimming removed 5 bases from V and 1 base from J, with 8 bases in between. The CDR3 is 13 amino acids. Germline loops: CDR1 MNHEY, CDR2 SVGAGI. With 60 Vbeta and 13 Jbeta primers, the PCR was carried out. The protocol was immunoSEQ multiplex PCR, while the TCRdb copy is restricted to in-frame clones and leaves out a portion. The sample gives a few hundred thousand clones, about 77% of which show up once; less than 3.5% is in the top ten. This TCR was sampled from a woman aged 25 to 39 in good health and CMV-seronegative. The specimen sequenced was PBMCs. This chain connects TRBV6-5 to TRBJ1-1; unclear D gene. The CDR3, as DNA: TGTGCCAGCAGTATACACCGGAACACTGAAGCTTTCTTT. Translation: CASSIHRNTEAFF.